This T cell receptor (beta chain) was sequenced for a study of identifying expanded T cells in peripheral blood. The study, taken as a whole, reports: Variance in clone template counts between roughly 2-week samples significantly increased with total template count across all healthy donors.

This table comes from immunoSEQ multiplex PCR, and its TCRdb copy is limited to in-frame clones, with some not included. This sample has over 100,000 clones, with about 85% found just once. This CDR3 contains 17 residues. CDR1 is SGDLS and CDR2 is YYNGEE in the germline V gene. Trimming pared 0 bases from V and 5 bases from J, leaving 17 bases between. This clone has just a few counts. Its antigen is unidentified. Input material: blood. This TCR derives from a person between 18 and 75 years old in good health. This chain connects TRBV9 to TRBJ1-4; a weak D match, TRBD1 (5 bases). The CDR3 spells CASSVGTLTEHNEKLFF. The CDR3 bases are TGTGCCAGCAGCGTAGGGACCTTGACAGAACACAATGAAAAACTGTTTTTT.